The 19 T cell receptor beta chains presented below share a single source sample, sequenced in a study of siplizumab effects on memory and regulatory T cells. Libraries were prepared by immunoSEQ multiplex PCR; TCRdb keeps only in-frame clonotypes and omits some of them. The data contain 3,200 or so clones, under 55% of them singletons. These receptors have no identified antigens. Cocultured for around six days at 37°C were the mixed lymphocyte reaction cells. The specimen was CFSE-low (dividing) CD4+ T cells sorted from an allogeneic mixed lymphocyte reaction. These receptors came from a human donor in good health; the cells came from an allogeneic mixed lymphocyte reaction.

The gene calls are TRBV11-2 and TRBJ2-2; 8 bases match TRBD1. Unmatched junction bases numbered 6, after V lost 5 bases and J lost 4 bases. CDR3 size: 15 residues. From germline, CDR1 is SGHAT and CDR2 FQNNGV. Here the CDR3 reads CASSPTGAITGELFF. The CDR3 bases are TGTGCCAGCAGCCCGACAGGGGCCATCACCGGGGAGCTGTTTTTT.

This clone was seen only a few times. V and J are TRBV18 and TRBJ1-1; D might be TRBD1 (6 bases). Germline values: CDR1 KGHSH, CDR2 LQKENI. The CDR3 sequence is 14 residues long. The ends were cut back, 4 bases at V and 3 bases at J, with 12 bases in the middle. CDR3 bases: TGTGCCAGCTCACGTCAGGGGTCGGACACTGAAGCTTTCTTT. Protein: CASSRQGSDTEAFF.

The chain joins TRBV5-1 to TRBJ2-7, with a possible D match to TRBD2 (5 bases). Germline assignment: CDR1 SGHRS and CDR2 YFSETQ. The V end lost 5 bases, the J end lost 5 bases, and 14 bases lay between the germline ends. The CDR3 totals 13 residues. CDR3: CASRRVASHEQYF. In DNA form, the CDR3 reads TGCGCCAGCAGACGTGTAGCGTCCCACGAGCAGTACTTC.

This chain uses TRBV30 with TRBJ1-6; the match to TRBD1 covers 9 bases. Germline-derived CDR1 and CDR2 are GTSNPN and SVGIG (reference sequence). V was clipped by 0 bases and J by 9 bases; unmatched bases: 3. This CDR3 region has 14 residues. CDR3 bases: TGTGCCTGGAGTGTACACAGGGGGCGTTCACCCCTCCACTTT. This sequence encodes CAWSVHRGRSPLHF.

The sample holds a few counts of this clone. The chain uses TRBV11-2 and TRBJ2-1; D is unresolved. The CDR3 sequence is 12 residues long. The V and J ends lost 3 bases and 5 bases respectively, with 5 bases between them. Germline V CDR1 and CDR2: SGHAT, FQNNGV. The CDR3 region is CASSLNNNEQFF. CDR3 DNA: TGTGCCAGCAGCTTGAATAACAATGAGCAGTTCTTC.

This clone was counted only a few times. This chain uses TRBV28 with TRBJ1-2; D is unresolved. Between the trimmed V and J ends, which lost 6 bases and 4 bases, there was a span of 9 bases. The CDR3 length is 12 residues. CDR1 and CDR2 from the germline V gene are MDHEN and SYDVKM. The CDR3 bases are TGTGCCAGCAGCCGGAATTTCTATGGCTACACCTTC. Amino acids: CASSRNFYGYTF.

This clone has a handful of counts. The chain joins TRBV20-1 to TRBJ2-5; tentatively, D is TRBD1 (5 bases). Trimming removed 5 bases at V and 4 bases at J, with 8 bases between. This CDR3 is 11 amino acids long. Germline CDR1 is DFQATT and CDR2 is SNEGSKA (reference sequence). In DNA, the CDR3 is TGCAGTGCTGACAGACGAGAGACCCAGTACTTC. This encodes CSADRRETQYF.

The chain links TRBV10-1 to TRBJ2-7, with no clear D. The CDR3 sequence is 12 residues long. Trimming removed 3 bases from V and 9 bases from J, with 12 bases in between. The germline gives CDR1 WNHNN, CDR2 SYGVQD (reference sequence). The CDR3 DNA reads TGCGCCAGCAGTGACGTCAGCCCAGGGCAGTACTTC. Translated: CASSDVSPGQYF.

This sequence joins TRBV7-8 and TRBJ1-5; 11 bases agree with TRBD1. After removal of 5 bases from V and 7 bases from J, the junction contained 10 bases not matched to a gene. The CDR3 loop spans 16 amino acids. Germline V CDR1 and CDR2: SGHVS, FQNEAQ. In nucleotides, the CDR3 is TGTGCCAGCAGCCCCAAGAGGGACAGGGGGGGACAGCCCCAGCATTTT. Protein sequence: CASSPKRDRGGQPQHF.

This clone was seen a few times. V and J are TRBV6-1 and TRBJ2-6, with D possibly called TRBD1 or TRBD2 (5 bases each). There are 17 residues in the CDR3. V dropped 4 bases and J dropped 0 bases, with 13 bases sitting between them. Germline lookup yields CDR1 MNHNS and CDR2 SASEGT. The CDR3, as DNA: TGTGCCAGCAGTGCCGGGACCTTCGGCTCTGGGGCCAACGTCCTGACTTTC. It is translated as CASSAGTFGSGANVLTF.

This rearrangement joins TRBV5-1 to TRBJ1-1, with D uncertain. The germline V gene has CDR1 SGHRS and CDR2 YFSETQ. Trimming removed 0 bases at V and 7 bases at J, with 13 bases between. This CDR3 is 14 amino acids long. CDR3 sequence: CASSLAGRRYEAFF. In DNA form, the CDR3 reads TGCGCCAGCAGCTTGGCTGGACGGAGATATGAAGCTTTCTTT.

The chain uses TRBV6-6 and TRBJ1-1, with D uncertain. CDR3 size: 16 residues. Trimming removed 2 bases at V and 3 bases at J, with 16 bases between. Germline lookup yields CDR1 MNHNY and CDR2 SVGAGI (reference sequence). The CDR3 sequence is CASSYMGSGGDTEAFF. For the CDR3, the DNA is TGTGCCAGCAGTTACATGGGGTCGGGCGGAGACACTGAAGCTTTCTTT.

The gene calls are TRBV27 and TRBJ2-7, with 9 bases fitting TRBD2. Germline CDR1 is MNHEY and CDR2 is SMNVEV (reference sequence). The trim removed 5 bases at V and 2 bases at J, leaving 10 bases unmatched. This CDR3 has 16 amino acids. The CDR3 region is CASSPSRLAATYEQYF. The DNA of the CDR3 is TGTGCCAGCAGTCCCTCCCGACTAGCGGCTACCTACGAGCAGTACTTC.

This clone was counted between two and nine times. The chain uses TRBV18 and TRBJ1-3; D perhaps matches TRBD1 (6 bases). Germline loops: CDR1 KGHSH, CDR2 LQKENI. The CDR3 is 15 amino acids. Trimming took 2 bases from V and 0 from J, leaving 8 bases between them. As DNA, the CDR3 is TGTGCCAGCTCACCAACAGGGAGCTCTGGAAACACCATATATTTT. This gives the protein CASSPTGSSGNTIYF.

This clone appeared a few times. This chain uses TRBV9 with TRBJ1-2; maybe TRBD1 (6 bases). The CDR3 has 13 residues. The germline V gene has CDR1 SGDLS and CDR2 YYNGEE. V was cut by 4 bases and J by 2 bases, with 9 bases left in between. In nucleotides, the CDR3 is TGTGCCAGCAGCCCGGACAGAAACTATGGCTACACCTTC. Translation: CASSPDRNYGYTF.

Only a few counts were recorded for this clone. The chain uses TRBV30 and TRBJ2-5, with D possibly matching TRBD2 (5 bases). V dropped 5 bases and J dropped 5 bases, with 9 bases sitting between them. The CDR3 totals 11 residues. In germline, CDR1 is GTSNPN, CDR2 SVGIG (reference sequence). CDR3: CAWVGEETQYF. The CDR3 region has the DNA TGTGCCTGGGTCGGGGAGGAGACCCAGTACTTC.

The V gene is TRBV5-1, the J gene TRBJ1-1; D gene unclear. The germline V and J ends were trimmed by 4 bases and 1 base, with 11 bases remaining between them. The CDR3 extends over 14 amino acids. The germline gives CDR1 SGHRS, CDR2 YFSETQ. CDR3 nucleotides: TGCGCCAGCAGCAGGCTCGGGGAGAACACTGAAGCTTTCTTT. Its translation: CASSRLGENTEAFF. The entire variable domain, with the rest obtained from reference TRBV5-1 and TRBJ1-1, is as follows: KAGVTQTPRYLIKTRGQQVTLSCSPISGHRSVSWYQQTPGQGLQFLFEYFSETQRNKGNFPGRFSGRQFSNSRSEMNVSTLELGDSALYLCASSRLGENTEAFFGQGTRLTVV.

The chain recombines TRBV10-3 with TRBJ2-2; TRBD1 is a possible D gene (6 bases). V was clipped by 6 bases and J by 0 bases, with 11 bases between them. This CDR3 region has 15 residues. Germline-derived CDR1 and CDR2 are ENHRY and SYGVKD. The CDR3 protein is CAIREQGANTGELFF. CDR3 DNA sequence: TGTGCCATCAGGGAACAGGGCGCGAACACCGGGGAGCTGTTTTTT.

The gene calls are TRBV10-3 and TRBJ2-5, with 11 bases fitting TRBD1. V lost 5 bases to trimming and J lost 4 bases; unmatched junction nucleotides: 3. In germline, CDR1 is ENHRY, CDR2 SYGVKD. The CDR3 contains 14 residues. Written as DNA, the CDR3 is TGTGCCATCAGTTCGGGACAGGGGGGAGAGACCCAGTACTTC. It is translated as CAISSGQGGETQYF.